The rows below give T cell receptor beta chains drawn from one sample of a study of blood T cell repertoires in COVID-19. Clones were sequenced by immunoSEQ multiplex PCR, and TCRdb holds only the in-frame ones, with some missing. The sample has about 140,000 clones, more than 75% seen once. Sequencing was done on a sample of peripheral blood. These receptor sequences come from a man aged 60 to 75 with acute or convalescent COVID-19. Both conserved end residues are part of each CDR3. The order of the fields is D gene, J gene, clone size, V gene, CDR3 protein, CDR3 DNA. D genes are given only for firm matches. Size is omitted from some rows. Given values are once, few, many or a class for expanded clones.

d_call: .
j_call: TRBJ2-1
clone_size: .
v_call: TRBV2
cdr3_aa: CASTFAENYEQFF
cdr3_nt: TGTGCCAGCACCTTCGCGGAGAACTATGAGCAGTTCTTC

d_call: .
j_call: TRBJ2-1
clone_size: few
v_call: TRBV4-1
cdr3_aa: CASSQDREVDEQFF
cdr3_nt: TGCGCCAGCAGCCAAGATCGAGAGGTGGATGAGCAGTTCTTC

d_call: .
j_call: TRBJ1-1
clone_size: .
v_call: TRBV4-1
cdr3_aa: CASSQGGGRGNTEAFF
cdr3_nt: TGCGCCAGCAGCCAAGGGGGGGGCAGGGGGAACACTGAAGCTTTCTTT

d_call: TRBD2
j_call: TRBJ2-1
clone_size: .
v_call: TRBV6-5
cdr3_aa: CASSPGLGYNEQFF
cdr3_nt: TGTGCCAGCAGTCCTGGACTAGGCTACAATGAGCAGTTCTTC

d_call: .
j_call: TRBJ2-1
clone_size: .
v_call: TRBV2
cdr3_aa: CASSPPREESYNEQFF
cdr3_nt: TGTGCCAGCAGTCCCCCGAGGGAGGAATCCTACAATGAGCAGTTCTTC

d_call: TRBD2
j_call: TRBJ2-1
clone_size: many
v_call: TRBV28
cdr3_aa: CASSLVAGVIYNEQFF
cdr3_nt: TGTGCCAGCAGTTTAGTGGCGGGAGTTATCTACAATGAGCAGTTCTTC

d_call: TRBD2
j_call: TRBJ2-7
clone_size: .
v_call: TRBV4-2
cdr3_aa: CASSLLPGGKDEQYF
cdr3_nt: TGTGCCAGCAGCCTCCTCCCGGGGGGAAAGGACGAGCAGTACTTC

d_call: TRBD2
j_call: TRBJ2-3
clone_size: .
v_call: TRBV2
cdr3_aa: CASSPGVGGRAMDTQYF
cdr3_nt: TGTGCCAGCAGTCCTGGTGTCGGCGGGAGGGCCATGGATACGCAGTATTTT

d_call: TRBD2
j_call: TRBJ2-1
clone_size: once
v_call: TRBV29-1
cdr3_aa: CSALAGPPDNEQFF
cdr3_nt: TGCAGCGCTTTAGCGGGACCCCCGGACAATGAGCAGTTCTTC

d_call: TRBD2
j_call: TRBJ2-1
clone_size: .
v_call: TRBV4-2
cdr3_aa: CASSPREGSYNEQFF
cdr3_nt: TGTGCCAGCAGCCCCCGGGAGGGGTCCTACAATGAGCAGTTCTTC

d_call: TRBD2
j_call: TRBJ2-7
clone_size: few
v_call: TRBV13
cdr3_aa: CASSSTDGRASYEQYF
cdr3_nt: TGTGCCAGCAGCTCCACTGACGGGAGGGCCTCCTACGAGCAGTACTTC

d_call: .
j_call: TRBJ2-6
clone_size: .
v_call: TRBV9
cdr3_aa: CASSVGRASGANVLTF
cdr3_nt: TGTGCCAGCAGCGTAGGGCGGGCCTCTGGGGCCAACGTCCTGACTTTC

d_call: .
j_call: TRBJ2-2
clone_size: .
v_call: TRBV18
cdr3_aa: CASSPPGVRDPTGELFF
cdr3_nt: TGTGCCAGCTCACCACCAGGGGTCAGGGATCCCACCGGGGAGCTGTTTTTT

d_call: .
j_call: TRBJ1-6
clone_size: .
v_call: TRBV27
cdr3_aa: CASSANSLERSPLHF
cdr3_nt: TGTGCCAGCAGTGCCAACAGCTTAGAACGTTCACCCCTCCACTTT

d_call: TRBD2
j_call: TRBJ2-1
clone_size: .
v_call: TRBV25-1
cdr3_aa: CATTAGALYNEQFF
cdr3_nt: TGTGCCACGACGGCGGGAGCCTTGTACAATGAGCAGTTCTTC

d_call: .
j_call: TRBJ1-2
clone_size: .
v_call: TRBV10-3
cdr3_aa: CAISSLTGSYGYTF
cdr3_nt: TGTGCCATCAGCTCGTTAACAGGGTCTTATGGCTACACCTTC

d_call: .
j_call: TRBJ1-6
clone_size: few
v_call: TRBV30
cdr3_aa: CAWSGARGGYNSPLHF
cdr3_nt: TGTGCCTGGAGTGGTGCGAGGGGAGGATATAATTCACCCCTCCACTTT

d_call: .
j_call: TRBJ2-3
clone_size: .
v_call: TRBV28
cdr3_aa: CASSPNTHVSGSTDTQYF
cdr3_nt: TGTGCCAGCAGTCCGAACACTCATGTGAGCGGGAGCACAGATACGCAGTATTTT

d_call: .
j_call: TRBJ2-7
clone_size: .
v_call: TRBV7-3
cdr3_aa: CASSSSPQDEQYF
cdr3_nt: TGTGCCAGCAGCTCCTCCCCCCAGGACGAGCAGTACTTC

d_call: .
j_call: TRBJ1-5
clone_size: .
v_call: TRBV6-5
cdr3_aa: CASSRTGSLGPQHF
cdr3_nt: TGTGCCAGCAGCCGAACAGGGTCCCTAGGGCCCCAGCATTTT

d_call: .
j_call: TRBJ2-2
clone_size: .
v_call: TRBV21-1
cdr3_aa: CASSWDTNTGELFF
cdr3_nt: TGTGCCAGCAGCTGGGACACTAACACCGGGGAGCTGTTTTTT

d_call: TRBD1
j_call: TRBJ2-7
clone_size: .
v_call: TRBV5-1
cdr3_aa: CASSPFGSGQGAYEQYF
cdr3_nt: TGCGCCAGCAGCCCTTTTGGTTCGGGACAGGGAGCCTACGAGCAGTACTTC